The 6 T cell receptor beta chains below all came from one sample that was sequenced in a study of cytomegalovirus exposure and HLA in healthy donors (dated by TCRdb to about 2017). Library preparation used the immunoSEQ multiplex PCR assay. A mixture of 60 forward primers for TCR Vbeta segments and 13 reverse primers for TCR Jbeta segments was used in the multiplex PCR. TCRdb limited this immuneACCESS table to in-frame rearrangements with V and J called. A share of clones is missing; checked studies link under half to unresolved V genes, and the rest is unexplained. The sample includes 100,000 to 120,000 clones, with under 85% observed a single time. The top ten hold 2.1% of the sample. Material: PBMCs. These receptors all come from a man aged 30-40 years in good health and CMV-seronegative.

The CDR3: CASSLRTPFYMFF. The CDR3 nucleotides are TGTGCCAGCAGTTTAAGGACTCCCTTTTACATGTTTTTT. The chain combines TRBV28 with TRBJ1-4; D gene uncertain. Germline CDR1 is MDHEN and CDR2 is SYDVKM. The germline V and J ends were trimmed by 2 bases and 15 bases, with 16 bases remaining between them. The CDR3 sequence is 13 residues long.

J is TRBJ2-3 and V is TRBV28; D not resolved. Deletions cut 6 bases from V and 3 bases from J, with 16 bases between. Germline V CDR1 and CDR2: MDHEN, SYDVKM. CDR3 length: 15 residues. The CDR3 DNA is TGTGCCAGCAGCTCCGGCGGCCTGATGACAGATACGCAGTATTTT. This codes for CASSSGGLMTDTQYF.

This chain joins TRBV7-2 and TRBJ2-3, with 12 nucleotides matching TRBD2. CDR3 length: 15 residues. Germline CDR1 reads SGHTA; CDR2 reads FQGNSA. Trimming cost V 6 bases and J 5 bases; bases outside gene matches: 6. Written as DNA, the CDR3 is TGTGCCAGCAGTCAACTAGCGGGGGGAATAGATACGCAGTATTTT. It is translated as CASSQLAGGIDTQYF. The full variable domain, rest sourced from reference TRBV7-2 and TRBJ2-3, is GAGVSQSPSNKVTEKGKDVELRCDPISGHTALYWYRQSLGQGLEFLIYFQGNSAPDKSGLPSDRFSAERTGGSVSTLTIQRTQQEDSAVYLCASSQLAGGIDTQYFGPGTRLTVL.

This clone was detected a few times. The chain uses TRBV7-2 and TRBJ2-7; 7 bases map to TRBD1. The V segment lost 3 bases and the J segment 0 bases; nucleotides outside the gene matches: 2. Germline loops: CDR1 SGHTA, CDR2 FQGNSA. CDR3 length equals 14 residues. This chain's CDR3 is CASSFRDSSYEQYF. CDR3 DNA sequence: TGTGCCAGCAGCTTCCGGGACAGCTCCTACGAGCAGTACTTC.

This clone was seen only once. This sequence joins TRBV27 and TRBJ2-7; the D gene is possibly TRBD1 (5 bases). The germline V gene encodes CDR1 MNHEY and CDR2 SMNVEV (reference sequence). The CDR3 is 13 amino acids. V was cut by 6 bases and J by 6 bases, with 15 bases left in between. The CDR3: CASRQQVSAEQYF. CDR3 bases: TGTGCCAGCAGACAACAGGTGTCCGCCGAGCAGTACTTC.

V and J are TRBV5-1 and TRBJ1-3; D not resolved. The CDR3 spans 14 residues. V lost 4 bases and J lost 3, with 11 bases in between. Germline lookup yields CDR1 SGHRS and CDR2 YFSETQ. Here the CDR3 reads CASSPGVSGNTIYF. The CDR3 nucleotides read TGCGCCAGCAGCCCGGGAGTGAGTGGAAACACCATATATTTT.